This T cell receptor beta chain stems from a study of OX40 agonist ivuxolimab in advanced cancers. For the study at large: Patients took ivuxolimab, an agonistic anti-OX40 (CD134) antibody. General observations from the study: Some patients who did not respond also had low normalized T-cell clonal expansion.

The CDR3 contains 13 residues. Trimming cost V 6 bases and J 7 bases, with 13 bases left between them. Germline CDR1 and CDR2: SGHNT and YENEEA. Sampled blood was obtained at baseline, cycle 4 day 1, and cycle 7 day 1. To note about this clone: Its antigen remains unknown.

Data came from immunoSEQ multiplex PCR; TCRdb stores just in-frame clones and leaves some out. The sample includes about 80,000 clones, approximately 85% of them seen just once. The origin of this receptor is an adult with an advanced solid tumor such as melanoma, head and neck, liver or kidney cancer. Material: CD4+ or CD8+ T cells sorted from blood, obtained in a trial of the OX40 agonist ivuxolimab. The gene calls are TRBV11-3 and TRBJ2-1; maybe TRBD2 (6 bases). The CDR3 coding sequence is TGTGCCAGCAGTTCGGGCAGCGGGAATGAGCAGTTCTTC. This gives the protein CASSSGSGNEQFF. The full variable domain, rest sourced from reference TRBV11-3 and TRBJ2-1, is EAGVVQSPRYKIIEKKQPVAFWCNPISGHNTLYWYLQNLGQGPELLIRYENEEAVDDSQLPKDRFSAERLKGVDSTLKIQPAELGDSAVYLCASSSGSGNEQFFGPGTRLTVL.